What follows are 10 T cell receptor beta chains derived from one specimen sequenced in a study of technical replicates of blood from several donors. Profiling relied on immunoSEQ multiplex PCR, and the TCRdb table lists in-frame clones only, not all of them. The sample lists tens of thousands of clones; around nine tenths were seen once. Material: T cells isolated from PBMCs. Receptor source: a human donor in good health.

The chain recombines TRBV6-5 with TRBJ1-4; 9 nucleotides align to TRBD1. The CDR3 has 14 residues. Germline V gives CDR1 MNHEY, CDR2 SVGAGI. Losses at the gene ends were 5 bases for V and 6 bases for J; bases not matched to a gene: 4. The CDR3 DNA follows: TGTGCCAGCAGTAACAGGGGGCTTGATGAAAAACTGTTTTTT. This codes for CASSNRGLDEKLFF.

The chain uses TRBV6-1 and TRBJ2-3, with D possibly matching TRBD2 (5 bases). The CDR3 consists of 14 residues. The germline gives CDR1 MNHNS, CDR2 SASEGT. V was cut by 3 bases and J by 6 bases, with 13 bases left in between. The DNA for the CDR3 is TGTGCCAGCAGTGATCACCGGGGTCAGGATACGCAGTATTTT. This sequence encodes CASSDHRGQDTQYF.

The V call is TRBV2, the J call TRBJ1-4; D gene unclear. The CDR3 sequence is 14 residues long. The germline V gene encodes CDR1 SNHLY and CDR2 FYNNEI. The germline V and J ends were trimmed by 8 bases and 8 bases, with 18 bases remaining between them. The CDR3 DNA follows: TGTGCCAGCTTGAGCGAAAGAGGGTCCGAAAAACTGTTTTTT. The encoded protein is CASLSERGSEKLFF.

CDR3 sequence: CASQTGGNYEQYF. CDR3 DNA: TGTGCCAGCCAAACAGGGGGAAACTACGAGCAGTACTTC. J is TRBJ2-7 and V is TRBV28, with TRBD1 matching 8 bases. CDR1 and CDR2 from the germline V gene are MDHEN and SYDVKM. The CDR3 is 13 amino acids. Trimming at V came to 8 bases and at J to 3 bases, leaving 6 bases not matched to a gene.

The genes are TRBV6-5 and TRBJ2-7; D ambiguous. V was shortened by 5 bases and J by 0 bases, with 11 bases between the two germline ends. In germline, CDR1 is MNHEY, CDR2 SVGAGI. The CDR3 covers 14 residues. The CDR3 protein is CASSRATVSYEQYF. CDR3 DNA sequence: TGTGCCAGCAGTCGCGCCACAGTCTCCTACGAGCAGTACTTC.

V is TRBV19 and J is TRBJ1-1; D possibly corresponds to TRBD1 (5 bases). This CDR3 region has 13 residues. Germline V lookup: CDR1 LNHDA, CDR2 SQIVND (reference sequence). V shed 8 bases and J shed 4 bases, with 14 bases lying between them. The CDR3 DNA sequence: TGTGCCAGTCAGTTGACAGCCGGCACTGAAGCTTTCTTT. It codes for CASQLTAGTEAFF.

The genes are TRBV27 and TRBJ2-2; D might be TRBD1 (6 bases). The germline V gene has CDR1 MNHEY and CDR2 SMNVEV (reference sequence). This CDR3 has 15 residues. The V gene lost 5 bases and the J gene lost 6 bases, with 16 bases spanning the gap. The chain's CDR3 is CASSPTQQGPGELFF. The CDR3 DNA follows: TGTGCCAGCAGTCCGACCCAACAGGGACCCGGGGAGCTGTTTTTT.

This clone was seen only once. In nucleotides, the CDR3 is TGCGCCAGCAGCCCTACTAGCGGATTACTTTACTACAATGAGCAGTTCTTC. Translation gives CASSPTSGLLYYNEQFF. The chain links TRBV4-1 to TRBJ2-1; 8 positions match TRBD2. V dropped 4 bases and J dropped 3; count of bases not matched to a gene: 11. Germline CDR1 and CDR2: MGHRA and YSYEKL. The CDR3 loop spans 17 amino acids.

The rearrangement uses TRBV11-2 and TRBJ2-7; D perhaps matches TRBD1 (6 bases). This CDR3 has 15 residues. V was pared by 4 bases and J by 3 bases, with 16 bases between. CDR1 and CDR2 from the germline V gene are SGHAT and FQNNGV. The chain's CDR3 is CASSSPPDRIYEQYF. The CDR3 DNA reads as TGTGCCAGCAGCTCGCCCCCCGACAGGATCTACGAGCAGTACTTC. Filled out from reference TRBV11-2 and TRBJ2-7, the complete variable domain reads EAGVAQSPRYKIIEKRQSVAFWCNPISGHATLYWYQQILGQGPKLLIQFQNNGVVDDSQLPKDRFSAERLKGVDSTLKIQPAKLEDSAVYLCASSSPPDRIYEQYFGPGTRLTVT.

The J gene is TRBJ2-1, the V gene TRBV19, with D possibly TRBD2 on 5 matching bases. V lost 3 bases to trimming and J lost 9 bases, with 15 bases between them. Germline CDR1 LNHDA, CDR2 SQIVND (reference sequence). The CDR3 contains 14 residues. The chain's CDR3 is CASSIGGVLGEQFF. DNA for the CDR3: TGTGCCAGTAGTATCGGAGGTGTTCTGGGTGAGCAGTTCTTC.